A single TCR beta chain is shown here with its context. Its antigen is unidentified. The sample originates from a study of blood T cells in healthy people across ages. V lost 1 base, J lost 8 bases, and 14 bases lay in between. Looked up from germline, CDR1 is LNHNV and CDR2 is YYDKDF (reference sequence). The CDR3 sequence is 14 residues long. Next came a second PCR, run for roughly 6 to 11 cycles, which used a sample-barcoded 5' primer along with a J-beta primer mix. From the 5' RACE reads, TCRdb called clonotypes with MiXCR, one entry per CDR3 protein. The table shows 1,800,000 or so distinct CDR3 sequences, with 39% occurring only once. The study, taken as a whole, reports: Correlation between TCR beta diversity and naive T cell percentage was strong.

Healthy individuals of Caucasian origin from Russia, aged roughly 6 to 90, served as donors. The sequencing sample was made of blood. This TCR was recovered from a human donor in good health. The gene calls are TRBV15 and TRBJ1-2, with D tentatively TRBD1 (5 bases). The CDR3 region is CATSRGRGSGGYTF. The CDR3 coding sequence is TGTGCCACCAGCAGAGGTCGGGGCTCTGGCGGCTACACCTTC.